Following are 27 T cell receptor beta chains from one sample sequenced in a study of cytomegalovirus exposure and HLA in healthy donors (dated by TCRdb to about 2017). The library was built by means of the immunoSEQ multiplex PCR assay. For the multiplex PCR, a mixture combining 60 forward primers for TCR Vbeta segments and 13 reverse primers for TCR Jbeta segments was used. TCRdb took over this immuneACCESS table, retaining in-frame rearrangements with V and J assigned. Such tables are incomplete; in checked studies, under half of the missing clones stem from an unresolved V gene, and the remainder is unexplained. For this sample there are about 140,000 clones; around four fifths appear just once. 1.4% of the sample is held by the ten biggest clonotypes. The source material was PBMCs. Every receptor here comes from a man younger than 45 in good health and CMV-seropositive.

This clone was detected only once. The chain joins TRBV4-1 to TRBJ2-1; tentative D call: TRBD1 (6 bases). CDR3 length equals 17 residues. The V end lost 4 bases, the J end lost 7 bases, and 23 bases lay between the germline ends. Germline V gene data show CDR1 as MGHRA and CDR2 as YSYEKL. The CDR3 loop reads CASSRSPTGIRGNEQFF. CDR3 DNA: TGCGCCAGCAGCCGCTCGCCTACAGGGATACGAGGGAATGAGCAGTTCTTC.

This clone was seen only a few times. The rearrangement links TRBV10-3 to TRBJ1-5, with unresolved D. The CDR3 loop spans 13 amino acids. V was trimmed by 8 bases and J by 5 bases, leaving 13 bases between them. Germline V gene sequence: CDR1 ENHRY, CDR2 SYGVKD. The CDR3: CAIREQPYQPQHF. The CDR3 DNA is TGTGCCATCCGGGAACAGCCATATCAGCCCCAGCATTTT.

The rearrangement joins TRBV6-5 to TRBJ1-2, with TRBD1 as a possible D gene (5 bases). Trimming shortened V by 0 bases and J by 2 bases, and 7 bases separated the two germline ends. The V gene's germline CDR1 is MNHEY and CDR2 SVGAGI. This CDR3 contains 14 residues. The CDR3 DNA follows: TGTGCCAGCAGTTACTCGAAGGGGAACTATGGCTACACCTTC. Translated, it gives CASSYSKGNYGYTF.

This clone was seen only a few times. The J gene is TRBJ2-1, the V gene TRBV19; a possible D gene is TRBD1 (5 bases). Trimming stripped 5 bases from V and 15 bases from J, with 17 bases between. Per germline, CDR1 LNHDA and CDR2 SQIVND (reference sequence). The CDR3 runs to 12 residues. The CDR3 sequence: CASSAARAPPFF. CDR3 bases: TGTGCCAGTAGTGCGGCCAGGGCCCCACCGTTCTTC.

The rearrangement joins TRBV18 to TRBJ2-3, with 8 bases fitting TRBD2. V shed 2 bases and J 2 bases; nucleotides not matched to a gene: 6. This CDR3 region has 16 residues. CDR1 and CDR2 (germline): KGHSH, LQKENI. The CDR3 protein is CASSPTQRGYTDTQYF. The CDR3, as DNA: TGTGCCAGCTCACCAACCCAGCGGGGGTACACAGATACGCAGTATTTT.

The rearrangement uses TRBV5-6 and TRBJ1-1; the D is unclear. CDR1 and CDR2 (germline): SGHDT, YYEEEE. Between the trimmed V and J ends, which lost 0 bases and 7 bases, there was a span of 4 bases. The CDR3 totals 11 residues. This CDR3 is CASSLAGEAFF. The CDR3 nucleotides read TGTGCCAGCAGCTTGGCCGGTGAAGCTTTCTTT.

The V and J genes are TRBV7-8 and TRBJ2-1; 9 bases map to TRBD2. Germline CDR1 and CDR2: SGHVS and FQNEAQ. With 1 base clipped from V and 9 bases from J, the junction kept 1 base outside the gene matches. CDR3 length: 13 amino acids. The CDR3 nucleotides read TGTGCCAGCAGCTTAGAAGCGGGAGGTGAGCAGTTCTTC. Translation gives CASSLEAGGEQFF.

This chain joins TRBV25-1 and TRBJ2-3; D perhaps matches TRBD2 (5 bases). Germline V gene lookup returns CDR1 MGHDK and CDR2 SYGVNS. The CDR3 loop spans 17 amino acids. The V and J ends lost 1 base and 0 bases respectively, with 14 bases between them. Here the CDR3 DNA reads TGTGCCAGCAGTGAATCCCATAGTGGACTGAGCACAGATACGCAGTATTTT. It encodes CASSESHSGLSTDTQYF.

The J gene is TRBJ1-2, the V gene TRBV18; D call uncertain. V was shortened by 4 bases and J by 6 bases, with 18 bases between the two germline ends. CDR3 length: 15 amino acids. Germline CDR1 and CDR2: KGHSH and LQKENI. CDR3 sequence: CASSLTAETQNGYTF. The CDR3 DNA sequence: TGTGCCAGCTCACTAACAGCGGAGACCCAGAATGGCTACACCTTC.

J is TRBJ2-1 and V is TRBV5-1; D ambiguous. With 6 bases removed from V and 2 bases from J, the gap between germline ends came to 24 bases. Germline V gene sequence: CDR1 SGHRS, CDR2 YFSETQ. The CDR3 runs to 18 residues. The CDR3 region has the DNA TGCGCCAGCACCCCCGCCTCTCGAGTTCCTGCTCCCTACAATGAGCAGTTCTTC. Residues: CASTPASRVPAPYNEQFF.

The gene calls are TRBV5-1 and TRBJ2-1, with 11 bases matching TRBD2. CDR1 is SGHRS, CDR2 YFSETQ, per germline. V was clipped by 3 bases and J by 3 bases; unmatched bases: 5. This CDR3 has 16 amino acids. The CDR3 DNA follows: TGCGCCAGCAGCTCGATAGCGGGAGGGTTCTACAATGAGCAGTTCTTC. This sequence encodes CASSSIAGGFYNEQFF.

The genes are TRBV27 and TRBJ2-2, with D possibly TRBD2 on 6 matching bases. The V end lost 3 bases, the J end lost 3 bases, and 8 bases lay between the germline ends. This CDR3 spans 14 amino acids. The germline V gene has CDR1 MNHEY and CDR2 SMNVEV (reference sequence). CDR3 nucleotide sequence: TGTGCCAGCAGTTTGGAGGGTGACACCGGGGAGCTGTTTTTT. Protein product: CASSLEGDTGELFF.

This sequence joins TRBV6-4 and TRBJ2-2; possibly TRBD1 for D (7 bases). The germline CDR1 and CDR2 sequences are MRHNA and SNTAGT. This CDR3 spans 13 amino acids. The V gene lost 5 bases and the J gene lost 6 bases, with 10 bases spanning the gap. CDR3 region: CASSTGEAGELFF. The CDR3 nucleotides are TGTGCCAGCAGTACAGGGGAGGCCGGGGAGCTGTTTTTT.

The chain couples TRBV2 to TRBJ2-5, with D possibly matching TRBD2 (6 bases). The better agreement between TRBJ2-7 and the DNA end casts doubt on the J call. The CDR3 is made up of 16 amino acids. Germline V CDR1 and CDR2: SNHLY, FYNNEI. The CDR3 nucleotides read TGTGCCAGCAGTGAAACGGGAAGCGGCGCGGGGTACGAGCAGTACTTC. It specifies CASSETGSGAGYEQYF.

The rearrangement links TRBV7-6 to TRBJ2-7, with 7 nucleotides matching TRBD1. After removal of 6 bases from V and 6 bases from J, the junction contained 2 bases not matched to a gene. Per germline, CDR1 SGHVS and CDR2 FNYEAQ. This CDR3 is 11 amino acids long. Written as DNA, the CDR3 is TGTGCCAGCAGTGGGACAGCCGAGCAGTACTTC. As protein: CASSGTAEQYF.

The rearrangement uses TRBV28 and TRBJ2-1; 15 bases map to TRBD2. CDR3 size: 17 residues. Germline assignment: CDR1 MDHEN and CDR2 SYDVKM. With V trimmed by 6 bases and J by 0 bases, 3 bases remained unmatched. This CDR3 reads CASSGLAGGNSYNEQFF. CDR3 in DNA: TGTGCCAGCAGCGGACTAGCGGGGGGGAACTCCTACAATGAGCAGTTCTTC.

The CDR3 nucleotides read TGTGCCAGCTACCGGGGGGGGTGGGGGAACACTGAAGCTTTCTTT. Its protein is CASYRGGWGNTEAFF. The rearrangement uses TRBV2 and TRBJ1-1; D possibly corresponds to TRBD1 (5 bases). V lost 8 bases to trimming and J lost 1 base, with 17 bases between them. The CDR3 has 15 amino acids. CDR1 is SNHLY, CDR2 FYNNEI, per germline.

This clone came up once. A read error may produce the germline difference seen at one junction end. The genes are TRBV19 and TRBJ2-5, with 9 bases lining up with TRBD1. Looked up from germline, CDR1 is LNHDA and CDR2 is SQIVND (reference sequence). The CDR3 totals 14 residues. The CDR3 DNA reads TGTGCCAGTAGTATGGCCAGGACAGGGGAGATCCAGTACTTC. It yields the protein CASSMARTGEIQYF.

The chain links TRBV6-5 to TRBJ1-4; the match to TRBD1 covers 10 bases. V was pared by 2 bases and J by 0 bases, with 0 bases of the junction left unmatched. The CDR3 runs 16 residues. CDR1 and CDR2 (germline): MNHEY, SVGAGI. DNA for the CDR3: TGTGCCAGCAGTTACGGACAGGGGGCAACTAATGAAAAACTGTTTTTT. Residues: CASSYGQGATNEKLFF.

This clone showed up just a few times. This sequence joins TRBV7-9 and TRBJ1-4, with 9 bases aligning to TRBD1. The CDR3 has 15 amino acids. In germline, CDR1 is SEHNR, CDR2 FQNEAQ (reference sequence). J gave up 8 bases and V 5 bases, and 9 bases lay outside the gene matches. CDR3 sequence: CASSTAGTGTEKLFF. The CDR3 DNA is TGTGCCAGCAGCACCGCCGGGACAGGGACCGAAAAACTGTTTTTT.

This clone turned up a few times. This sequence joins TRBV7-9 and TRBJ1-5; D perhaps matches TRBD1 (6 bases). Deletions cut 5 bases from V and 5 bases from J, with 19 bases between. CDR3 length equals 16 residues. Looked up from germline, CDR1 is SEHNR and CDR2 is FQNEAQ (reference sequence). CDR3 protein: CASSPGTSQPYQPQHF. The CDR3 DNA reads TGTGCCAGCAGCCCCGGGACATCCCAGCCCTATCAGCCCCAGCATTTT. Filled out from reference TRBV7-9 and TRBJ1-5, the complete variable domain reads DTGVSQNPRHKITKRGQNVTFRCDPISEHNRLYWYRQTLGQGPEFLTYFQNEAQLEKSRLLSDRFSAERPKGSFSTLEIQRTEQGDSAMYLCASSPGTSQPYQPQHFGDGTRLSIL.

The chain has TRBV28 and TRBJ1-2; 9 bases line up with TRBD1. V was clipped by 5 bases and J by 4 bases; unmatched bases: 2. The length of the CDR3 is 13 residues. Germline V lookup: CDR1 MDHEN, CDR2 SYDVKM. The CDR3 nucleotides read TGTGCCAGCAGTACAGGGGGCCTCTATGGCTACACCTTC. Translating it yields CASSTGGLYGYTF.

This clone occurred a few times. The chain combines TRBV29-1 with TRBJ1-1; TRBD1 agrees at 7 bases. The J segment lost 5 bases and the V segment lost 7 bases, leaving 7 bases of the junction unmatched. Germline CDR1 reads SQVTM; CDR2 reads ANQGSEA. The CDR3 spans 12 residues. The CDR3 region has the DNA TGCAGCGGGAACAGGGGAGGAACTGAAGCTTTCTTT. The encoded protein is CSGNRGGTEAFF.

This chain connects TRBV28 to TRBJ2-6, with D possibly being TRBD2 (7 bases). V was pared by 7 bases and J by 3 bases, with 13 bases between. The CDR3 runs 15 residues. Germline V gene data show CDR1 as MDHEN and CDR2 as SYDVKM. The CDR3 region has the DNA TGTGCCAGCAACGTAGGGGGGGGTGGGGCCAACGTCCTGACTTTC. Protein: CASNVGGGGANVLTF.

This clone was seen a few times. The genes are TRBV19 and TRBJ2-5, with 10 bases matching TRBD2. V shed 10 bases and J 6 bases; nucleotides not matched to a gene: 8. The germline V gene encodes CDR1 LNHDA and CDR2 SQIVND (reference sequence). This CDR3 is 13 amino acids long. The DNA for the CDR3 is TGTGCCACTGGACTAGCGGAGGGAAAGACCCAGTACTTC. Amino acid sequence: CATGLAEGKTQYF.

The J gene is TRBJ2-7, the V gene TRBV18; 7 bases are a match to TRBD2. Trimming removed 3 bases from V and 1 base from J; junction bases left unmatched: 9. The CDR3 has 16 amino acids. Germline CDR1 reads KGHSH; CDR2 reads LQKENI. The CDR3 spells CASSPVWSGKSYEQYF. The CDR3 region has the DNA TGTGCCAGCTCACCTGTTTGGAGCGGGAAGTCCTACGAGCAGTACTTC.

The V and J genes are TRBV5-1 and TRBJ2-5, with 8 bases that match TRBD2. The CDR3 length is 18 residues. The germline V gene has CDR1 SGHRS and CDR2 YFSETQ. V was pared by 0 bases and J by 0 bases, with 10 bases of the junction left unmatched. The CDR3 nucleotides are TGCGCCAGCAGCTTGGGGGCCGTGGCGGGGGGTTACCAAGAGACCCAGTACTTC. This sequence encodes CASSLGAVAGGYQETQYF.